This T cell receptor (beta chain) is drawn from a study of cytomegalovirus exposure and HLA in healthy donors. On the study more broadly: A data release that came early held 80 million to 95 million unique TCRs from HLA-typed donors.

The CDR3 is made up of 20 amino acids. Trimming cost V 4 bases and J 0 bases; bases outside gene matches: 21. CDR1 and CDR2 (germline): SGDLS, YYNGEE. This clone was recorded only once. The antigen is unknown. This cohort consisted of healthy bone marrow donors. Donors were ostensibly healthy at sampling, although undocumented immune exposures were probable. PCR employed 60 Vbeta and 13 Jbeta primers. Sequencing used immunoSEQ multiplex PCR; TCRdb keeps in-frame clones, though not all of them. The profile shows 150,000 to 200,000 clones, roughly a tenth of them singletons. Whole-study results and caveats: TRBV6-2, TRBV6-3 and other indistinguishable V segments were excluded.

This sequence was found in a woman in her thirties in good health and CMV-seropositive. The sequencing sample was made of PBMCs. This chain joins TRBV9 and TRBJ1-1; 7 bases fit TRBD1. CDR3 DNA: TGTGCCAGCAGCCCCCGACAGGGCGTTTCGCCCCATTTCATGAACACTGAAGCTTTCTTT. Amino acids: CASSPRQGVSPHFMNTEAFF.